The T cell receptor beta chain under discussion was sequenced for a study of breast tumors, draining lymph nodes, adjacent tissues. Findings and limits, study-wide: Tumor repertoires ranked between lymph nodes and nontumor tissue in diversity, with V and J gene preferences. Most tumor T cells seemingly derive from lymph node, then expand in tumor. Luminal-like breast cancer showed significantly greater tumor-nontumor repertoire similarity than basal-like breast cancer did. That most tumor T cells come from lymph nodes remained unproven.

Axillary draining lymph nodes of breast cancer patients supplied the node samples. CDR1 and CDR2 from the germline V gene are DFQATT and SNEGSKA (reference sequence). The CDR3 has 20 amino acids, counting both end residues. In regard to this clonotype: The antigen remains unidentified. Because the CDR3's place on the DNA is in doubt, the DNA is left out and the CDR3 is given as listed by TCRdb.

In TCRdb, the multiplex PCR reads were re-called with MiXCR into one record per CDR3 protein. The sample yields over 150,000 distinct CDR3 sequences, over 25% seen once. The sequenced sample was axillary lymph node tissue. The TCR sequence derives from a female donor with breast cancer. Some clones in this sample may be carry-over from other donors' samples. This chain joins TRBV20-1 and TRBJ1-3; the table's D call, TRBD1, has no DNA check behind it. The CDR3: CSASYPRAGGEAFFGNTIYF.